This TCR beta chain was documented in a study of T cells in Graves' hyperthyroidism and ophthalmopathy. The sample holds a few counts of this clonotype. The target antigen is unknown. A much larger clonotype is one base distant, so this may be a read error. Researchers took RNA transcripts and amplified the TCR beta CDR3 regions from them. TCR CDR3 regions were first amplified by RT-PCR with HTBI primers. TCRdb reprocessed the multiplex PCR reads via MiXCR and lists one record per CDR3 protein. The table includes roughly 720,000 distinct CDR3 sequences, about 18% detected once. Study results and limitations: In the blood, most expanded thyroid clonotypes above 0.001 appeared as well.

Newly diagnosed hyperthyroidism, duration under 2 months, in patients aged 18 to 65. What was sequenced was blood. The TCR comes from a man in his fifties with Graves' hyperthyroidism.

The CDR3 region is CASSFAGNTIYF. The CDR3 nucleotides are TGTGCCAGCAGTTTTGCTGGAAACACCATATATTTT. The chain has TRBV12-3 or TRBV12-4 and TRBJ1-3, with D unresolved. The V and J ends lost 3 bases and 2 bases respectively, with 2 bases between them. CDR3 length: 12 amino acids.